One sample yielded the 30 T cell receptor beta chains listed below, sequenced in a study of control samples from healthy donors and cancer patients. Clones were sequenced by immunoSEQ multiplex PCR, and TCRdb holds only the in-frame ones, with some missing. Counted here are some 150,000 clones, roughly nine tenths occurring once; the ten biggest clones make up more than 6.5%. The sample was blood. These receptors were obtained from a man between 18 and 35 years old in good health.

The chain couples TRBV9 to TRBJ2-5; 9 bases fit TRBD2. This CDR3 contains 16 residues. The germline V gene has CDR1 SGDLS and CDR2 YYNGEE. J gave up 5 bases and V 0 bases, and 8 bases lay outside the gene matches. CDR3 amino acids: CASSVGGGAAGETQYF. DNA of the CDR3: TGTGCCAGCAGCGTAGGCGGGGGGGCAGCCGGGGAGACCCAGTACTTC.

This chain connects TRBV18 to TRBJ1-6; maybe TRBD1 (6 bases). Trimming removed 4 bases from V and 1 base from J, with 11 bases in between. The CDR3 runs to 16 residues. CDR1 and CDR2 (germline): KGHSH, LQKENI. The CDR3 nucleotides are TGTGCCAGCTCACACAGGGATACTTCCTATAATTCACCCCTCCACTTT. Translation gives CASSHRDTSYNSPLHF.

This clone was recorded a few times. The rearrangement uses TRBV4-3 and TRBJ2-1; 13 nucleotides align to TRBD2. The junction had 9 bases not matched to a gene; V was cut back by 4 bases and J by 12 bases. The germline gives CDR1 LGHNA, CDR2 YSLEER. The CDR3 extends over 15 amino acids. CDR3 amino acids: CASSLLLAGGPGQFF. The CDR3 DNA reads TGCGCCAGCAGCCTGTTACTAGCGGGGGGGCCCGGGCAGTTCTTC.

The chain uses TRBV6-5 and TRBJ1-1; D remains unclear. The V gene's germline CDR1 is MNHEY and CDR2 SVGAGI. The CDR3 runs to 13 residues. Trimming left V 8 bases short and J 4 bases short, with 14 bases between. CDR3 sequence reads: CASQAQASTEAFF. The CDR3 DNA is TGTGCCAGCCAGGCCCAGGCCAGCACTGAAGCTTTCTTT.

This chain joins TRBV5-1 and TRBJ1-4; D not certain. CDR1 SGHRS and CDR2 YFSETQ come from the germline V gene. Deletions cut 5 bases from V and 3 bases from J, with 14 bases between. The CDR3 is 15 amino acids. The CDR3 is CASSPSGASNEKLFF. The CDR3 DNA follows: TGCGCCAGCAGTCCCTCAGGAGCATCTAATGAAAAACTGTTTTTT.

The V gene is TRBV29-1, the J gene TRBJ2-3; D might be TRBD2 (6 bases). The CDR3 runs 15 residues. Trimming cost V 1 base and J 0 bases, with 11 bases left between them. Germline loops: CDR1 SQVTM, CDR2 ANQGSEA. The CDR3 loop reads CSVEAPGVSTDTQYF. CDR3 DNA: TGCAGCGTTGAAGCTCCGGGGGTGAGCACAGATACGCAGTATTTT.

V usage is TRBV30 and J usage is TRBJ1-5, with 7 bases fitting TRBD1. CDR3 size: 13 residues. Germline CDR1 and CDR2: GTSNPN and SVGIG (reference sequence). The trim removed 0 bases at V and 5 bases at J, leaving 1 base unmatched. Written as DNA, the CDR3 is TGTGCCTGGAGTGTTCAGGGGGATCAGCCCCAGCATTTT. This codes for CAWSVQGDQPQHF.

This chain joins TRBV2 and TRBJ1-1; D might be TRBD1 (5 bases). The length of the CDR3 is 13 residues. Germline V gene lookup returns CDR1 SNHLY and CDR2 FYNNEI. Between the trimmed V and J ends, which lost 6 bases and 4 bases, there was a span of 12 bases. The CDR3: CASSQGPGTEAFF. The CDR3 DNA follows: TGTGCCAGCAGCCAGGGACCCGGCACTGAAGCTTTCTTT.

The chain has TRBV6-5 and TRBJ2-7; 8 bases are shared with TRBD2. Germline CDR1 reads MNHEY; CDR2 reads SVGAGI. The CDR3 has 15 amino acids. With 3 bases clipped from V and 3 bases from J, the junction kept 7 bases outside the gene matches. The CDR3 protein is CASSYLRGAGYEQYF. The CDR3 region has the DNA TGTGCCAGCAGTTATTTGCGGGGGGCCGGCTACGAGCAGTACTTC.

The chain carries TRBV12-3 or TRBV12-4 and TRBJ1-5, with D unclear. Trimming took off 2 bases at V and 6 bases at J, with 5 bases between the two ends. This CDR3 has 12 amino acids. CDR3 sequence: CASSLWGQPQHF. The CDR3, as DNA: TGTGCCAGCAGTTTATGGGGTCAGCCCCAGCATTTT.

The chain couples TRBV19 to TRBJ2-7; D call uncertain. V was trimmed by 8 bases and J by 2 bases, leaving 13 bases between them. The germline V gene encodes CDR1 LNHDA and CDR2 SQIVND (reference sequence). CDR3 length: 13 residues. The CDR3 reads CASAPVATYEQYF. For the CDR3, the DNA is TGTGCCAGTGCCCCAGTAGCTACCTACGAGCAGTACTTC.

The chain has TRBV11-2 and TRBJ2-7, with D possibly called TRBD1 or TRBD2 (5 bases each). The CDR3 length is 16 residues. Germline V gene data show CDR1 as SGHAT and CDR2 as FQNNGV. The V gene lost 2 bases and the J gene lost 0 bases, with 14 bases spanning the gap. The CDR3 bases are TGTGCCAGCAGCTTATCGCTCGACAGCGGCTCCTACGAGCAGTACTTC. This codes for CASSLSLDSGSYEQYF.

The CDR3 sequence is CASSQDYGTGELFF. CDR3 bases: TGTGCCAGCAGCCAAGATTACGGCACCGGGGAGCTGTTTTTT. The V and J genes are TRBV14 and TRBJ2-2; D gene unclear. Trimming left V 0 bases short and J 4 bases short, with 6 bases between. The CDR3 has 14 residues. From germline, CDR1 is SGHDN and CDR2 FVKESK. Variable domain in full (rest from reference TRBV14 and TRBJ2-2): EAGVTQFPSHSVIEKGQTVTLRCDPISGHDNLYWYRRVMGKEIKFLLHFVKESKQDESGMPNNRFLAERTGGTYSTLKVQPAELEDSGVYFCASSQDYGTGELFFGEGSRLTVL.

Concerning this clone: At the DNA level, this CDR3 is encoded by other sequences in the same sample as well. The chain employs TRBV6-5 and TRBJ1-1; D uncertain. There are 11 residues in the CDR3. CDR1 is MNHEY, CDR2 SVGAGI, per germline. The V end was cut by 7 bases, the J end by 1 base, with 4 bases between. The CDR3 spells CASKENTEAFF. The CDR3 coding sequence is TGTGCCAGCAAGGAGAACACTGAAGCTTTCTTT.

The chain links TRBV27 to TRBJ2-2; 7 bases align to TRBD2. This CDR3 contains 15 residues. With V trimmed by 5 bases and J by 4 bases, 7 bases remained unmatched. Germline assignment: CDR1 MNHEY and CDR2 SMNVEV (reference sequence). The CDR3 here is CASSHYGGFTGELFF. The CDR3 DNA reads TGTGCCAGCAGTCATTACGGGGGGTTCACCGGGGAGCTGTTTTTT.

The V gene is TRBV11-2, the J gene TRBJ2-1; D uncertain. The V end was cut by 2 bases, the J end by 2 bases, with 7 bases between. Germline CDR1 and CDR2: SGHAT and FQNNGV. The CDR3 runs to 14 residues. CDR3 DNA: TGTGCCAGCAGCTTACCCTCTCCCTACAATGAGCAGTTCTTC. It is translated as CASSLPSPYNEQFF.

The J gene is TRBJ2-1, the V gene TRBV4-1, with 10 bases lining up with TRBD2. The ends lost 1 base at V and 2 bases at J; junction bases unmatched: 8. The CDR3 contains 18 residues. In germline, CDR1 is MGHRA, CDR2 YSYEKL. The CDR3 coding sequence is TGCGCCAGCAGCCAAGGACGTAGCGGGGGGCCCACCTACAATGAGCAGTTCTTC. Encoded protein: CASSQGRSGGPTYNEQFF.

V usage is TRBV10-1 and J usage is TRBJ2-4; D is uncertain. The CDR3 spans 14 residues. Per the germline V gene, CDR1 is WNHNN and CDR2 is SYGVQD (reference sequence). The V gene lost 3 bases and the J gene lost 4 bases, with 10 bases spanning the gap. The CDR3 DNA sequence: TGCGCCAGCAGTGAATCAGATATAAAAAACATTCAGTACTTC. Translated, it gives CASSESDIKNIQYF.

The DNA of the CDR3 is TGTGCCAGCAGCCCGACAGCGAACACCGGGGAGCTGTTTTTT. Translation gives CASSPTANTGELFF. This chain uses TRBV13 with TRBJ2-2; tentatively, D is TRBD1 (5 bases). Trimming pared 5 bases from V and 0 bases from J, leaving 7 bases between. CDR1 and CDR2 (germline): PRHDT, FYEKMQ (reference sequence). The CDR3 is 14 amino acids.

J is TRBJ1-5 and V is TRBV24-1; 7 positions match TRBD1. Trimming removed 3 bases from V and 5 bases from J; junction bases left unmatched: 9. Germline V gene sequence: CDR1 KGHDR, CDR2 SFDVKD. The CDR3 totals 16 residues. In DNA, the CDR3 is TGTGCCACCAGTGATCCCGGGACAGAATACCATCAGCCCCAGCATTTT. This sequence encodes CATSDPGTEYHQPQHF.

This chain connects TRBV11-2 to TRBJ2-1; TRBD2 aligns across 10 bases. The germline gives CDR1 SGHAT, CDR2 FQNNGV. The V gene end was trimmed by 10 bases and the J gene end by 1 base; junction bases not matched to a gene: 1. The CDR3 runs 13 residues. The CDR3 reads CAISGGSYNEQFF. CDR3 bases: TGTGCCATTAGCGGGGGGTCCTACAATGAGCAGTTCTTC. The full variable domain, with the rest looked up from reference TRBV11-2 and TRBJ2-1, is EAGVAQSPRYKIIEKRQSVAFWCNPISGHATLYWYQQILGQGPKLLIQFQNNGVVDDSQLPKDRFSAERLKGVDSTLKIQPAKLEDSAVYLCAISGGSYNEQFFGPGTRLTVL.

The chain has TRBV27 and TRBJ1-5; weak D call: TRBD1 (5 bases). The CDR3 totals 14 residues. Trimming cost V 4 bases and J 15 bases, with 22 bases left between them. Per germline, CDR1 MNHEY and CDR2 SMNVEV (reference sequence). DNA for the CDR3: TGTGCCAGCAGTTACCGGGGCACAAACCAATCCCCGCATTTT. This codes for CASSYRGTNQSPHF.

V usage is TRBV19 and J usage is TRBJ2-7; the D is unclear. The CDR3 extends over 14 amino acids. The ends were cut back, 3 bases at V and 2 bases at J, with 11 bases in the middle. Per the germline V gene, CDR1 is LNHDA and CDR2 is SQIVND (reference sequence). The CDR3 DNA sequence: TGTGCCAGTAGTATCTCCCAGGCCCCCTACGAGCAGTACTTC. Amino acids: CASSISQAPYEQYF.

The chain employs TRBV24-1 and TRBJ2-1; tentatively, D is TRBD1 (5 bases). Germline CDR1 KGHDR, CDR2 SFDVKD. The germline V and J ends were trimmed by 9 bases and 9 bases, with 11 bases remaining between them. This CDR3 contains 11 residues. The CDR3 nucleotides read TGTGCCACCGCTAGGGGTGGTGAGCAGTTCTTC. It yields the protein CATARGGEQFF.

This clone came up a few times. The chain links TRBV27 to TRBJ1-2, with 12 positions matching TRBD1. V dropped 5 bases and J dropped 8; count of bases not matched to a gene: 9. CDR3 length: 15 residues. CDR1 is MNHEY, CDR2 SMNVEV, per germline (reference sequence). The DNA of the CDR3 is TGTGCCAGCAGTAGCGAGGGACAGGGGGCTGGCGGCTACACCTTC. This codes for CASSSEGQGAGGYTF.

CDR3 in amino acids: CASSVSGQGYGYTF. Here the CDR3 DNA reads TGTGCCAGCAGCGTCTCCGGACAGGGATATGGCTACACCTTC. The chain joins TRBV9 to TRBJ1-2, with 8 nucleotides matching TRBD1. Trimming cost V 2 bases and J 5 bases; bases outside gene matches: 5. This CDR3 region has 14 residues. Germline CDR1 and CDR2: SGDLS and YYNGEE.

The J gene is TRBJ1-1, the V gene TRBV19; the D is unclear. Trimming took 6 bases from V and 1 from J, leaving 15 bases between them. CDR3 length: 15 residues. Germline CDR1 is LNHDA and CDR2 is SQIVND (reference sequence). This CDR3 reads CASSPGSSENTEAFF. The CDR3 DNA reads as TGTGCCAGTAGCCCGGGCAGCAGTGAGAACACTGAAGCTTTCTTT.

The chain employs TRBV25-1 and TRBJ1-6; D perhaps matches TRBD1 (5 bases). The germline CDR1 and CDR2 sequences are MGHDK and SYGVNS. There are 14 residues in the CDR3. The ends were cut back, 4 bases at V and 2 bases at J, with 6 bases in the middle. Here the CDR3 DNA reads TGTGCCAGCAGTGGGACAACCTATAATTCACCCCTCCACTTT. Translating gives CASSGTTYNSPLHF.

The chain carries TRBV4-2 and TRBJ2-7; 7 bases map to TRBD1. Per the germline V gene, CDR1 is LGHNA and CDR2 is YNFKEQ. The V gene end was trimmed by 0 bases and the J gene end by 3 bases; junction bases not matched to a gene: 11. CDR3 length equals 17 residues. Written as DNA, the CDR3 is TGTGCCAGCAGCCAAGAGGCCAGACAGGGAAGTTACTACGAGCAGTACTTC. Its protein is CASSQEARQGSYYEQYF.

The CDR3 region has the DNA TGTGCCAGCAGCGTAGTGGTAGGGAACACCGGGGAGCTGTTTTTT. Translated, it gives CASSVVVGNTGELFF. The chain is built from TRBV9 and TRBJ2-2, with D unclear. The ends were cut back, 0 bases at V and 1 base at J, with 7 bases in the middle. Germline values: CDR1 SGDLS, CDR2 YYNGEE. The CDR3 has 15 residues.